Following are 18 T cell receptor beta chains from one sample sequenced in a study of blood T cell repertoires in COVID-19. Using immunoSEQ multiplex PCR, the repertoire was profiled, and TCRdb retains in-frame clones only, with some absent. The data hold about 200,000 clones, with nearly 90% observed a single time. What was sequenced was peripheral blood. All receptors derive from a woman aged 40 to 50 who had recovered from COVID-19.

CDR3 sequence reads: CSVDSQGALEGYTF. The CDR3 DNA reads TGCAGCGTTGATAGTCAGGGGGCGTTGGAAGGCTACACCTTC. The rearrangement joins TRBV29-1 to TRBJ1-2; 8 bases fit TRBD1. Germline CDR1 and CDR2: SQVTM and ANQGSEA. V shed 3 bases, J shed 8 bases, and the junction held 11 bases outside the gene matches. The CDR3 is made up of 14 amino acids.

This clone was recorded once. The gene calls are TRBV9 and TRBJ1-3; D is undetermined. This CDR3 contains 15 residues. From germline, CDR1 is SGDLS and CDR2 YYNGEE. V lost 0 bases and J lost 0, with 7 bases in between. This chain's CDR3 is CASSVDPLSGNTIYF. CDR3 DNA: TGTGCCAGCAGCGTAGATCCACTCTCTGGAAACACCATATATTTT.

As to this clone: This sample also contains other DNA sequences that code for the same CDR3. The chain couples TRBV11-2 to TRBJ2-7; D might be TRBD1 (6 bases). V lost 5 bases and J 2 bases, leaving 13 bases between the germline ends. This CDR3 contains 14 residues. CDR1 and CDR2 from the germline V gene are SGHAT and FQNNGV. The CDR3 nucleotides are TGTGCCAGCAGCGCTGGGGGCGGAACCTACGAGCAGTACTTC. As protein: CASSAGGGTYEQYF.

This chain connects TRBV27 to TRBJ2-7, with D maybe TRBD2 (5 bases). The V end was cut by 0 bases, the J end by 0 bases, with 12 bases between. In germline, CDR1 is MNHEY, CDR2 SMNVEV (reference sequence). CDR3 size: 16 residues. The chain's CDR3 is CASSLSLVTSSYEQYF. The CDR3 DNA reads TGTGCCAGCAGTTTATCGCTAGTTACTAGCTCCTACGAGCAGTACTTC.

The chain links TRBV6-5 to TRBJ1-6, with 7 bases identical to TRBD1. Per the germline V gene, CDR1 is MNHEY and CDR2 is SVGAGI. V shed 6 bases, J shed 7 bases, and the junction held 9 bases outside the gene matches. This CDR3 is 15 amino acids long. The CDR3 DNA reads as TGTGCCAGCAGGAGACAGGGTGGTGGGAATTCACCCCTCCACTTT. Residues: CASRRQGGGNSPLHF.

This chain links TRBV24-1 with TRBJ2-3; 8 bases map to TRBD1. V was pared by 3 bases and J by 5 bases, with 6 bases of the junction left unmatched. The CDR3 runs 15 residues. Germline V gene lookup returns CDR1 KGHDR and CDR2 SFDVKD. The DNA of the CDR3 is TGTGCCACCAGTGATCCACAGGGGGTGGGAGATACGCAGTATTTT. As protein: CATSDPQGVGDTQYF.

The chain is built from TRBV12-3 or TRBV12-4 and TRBJ1-2, with TRBD1 identical over 7 bases. Unmatched junction bases numbered 5, after V lost 6 bases and J lost 4 bases. CDR3 size: 13 residues. The DNA for the CDR3 is TGTGCCAGCAGCCCGGACAGGACCTATGGCTACACCTTC. Its translation is CASSPDRTYGYTF.

The chain recombines TRBV7-9 with TRBJ2-2; D gene uncertain. Trimming removed 7 bases from V and 4 bases from J, with 22 bases in between. Germline V gives CDR1 SEHNR, CDR2 FQNEAQ (reference sequence). The CDR3 is 17 amino acids. CDR3 loop: CASTIDSAKEATGELFF. As DNA, the CDR3 is TGTGCCAGCACCATCGATTCGGCGAAAGAGGCCACCGGGGAGCTGTTTTTT.

The chain has TRBV4-2 and TRBJ2-3, with TRBD2 identical over 8 bases. Germline CDR1 is LGHNA and CDR2 is YNFKEQ. With 1 base clipped from V and 4 bases from J, the junction kept 10 bases outside the gene matches. The CDR3 spans 17 residues. CDR3 DNA: TGTGCCAGCAGCCAAGGCCTGGCAGGACTAGCACCAGATACGCAGTATTTT. Its protein product is CASSQGLAGLAPDTQYF.

The chain employs TRBV27 and TRBJ1-5; D is possibly TRBD1 (5 bases). Deletions cut 1 base from V and 3 bases from J, with 7 bases between. This CDR3 region has 14 residues. CDR1 and CDR2 from the germline V gene are MNHEY and SMNVEV (reference sequence). CDR3 nucleotides: TGTGCCAGCAGTTTATTCAGGGACAATCAGCCCCAGCATTTT. Its translation: CASSLFRDNQPQHF.

This chain connects TRBV9 to TRBJ1-2; TRBD1 might be the D (5 bases). With 0 bases removed from V and 4 bases from J, the gap between germline ends came to 7 bases. Germline V gene lookup returns CDR1 SGDLS and CDR2 YYNGEE. The CDR3 loop spans 13 amino acids. This CDR3 reads CASSVGGVYGYTF. DNA of the CDR3: TGTGCCAGCAGCGTAGGGGGGGTCTATGGCTACACCTTC.

The CDR3 DNA reads TGTGCCAGCAGCTTGAGTCTAGCGGGAGGAGAGACCCAGTACTTC. Its translation: CASSLSLAGGETQYF. The rearrangement links TRBV5-4 to TRBJ2-5; 11 bases are shared with TRBD2. The CDR3 covers 15 residues. J gave up 4 bases and V 1 base, and 3 bases lay outside the gene matches. The germline CDR1 and CDR2 sequences are SGHNT and YYREEE (reference sequence).

The V call is TRBV25-1, the J call TRBJ1-5; D may be TRBD1 (6 bases). V lost 3 bases and J lost 5, with 8 bases in between. There are 13 residues in the CDR3. Germline assignment: CDR1 MGHDK and CDR2 SYGVNS. CDR3 sequence (DNA): TGTGCCAGCAGTGACAGGGGTTATCAGCCCCAGCATTTT. The encoded protein is CASSDRGYQPQHF.

The chain carries TRBV2 and TRBJ2-1, with 8 bases that match TRBD2. The CDR3 spans 20 residues. Germline CDR1 reads SNHLY; CDR2 reads FYNNEI. V trimming: 2 bases; J trimming: 8 bases; junction bases outside the gene matches: 23. CDR3 bases: TGTGCCAGCAGTGAATGGTGGAGGTCCAAGGGGACTAGTACGGGCGATGAGCAGTTCTTC. It yields the protein CASSEWWRSKGTSTGDEQFF.

V and J are TRBV7-9 and TRBJ2-1; 9 nucleotides agree with TRBD2. The CDR3 runs 15 residues. V shed 5 bases and J 8 bases; nucleotides not matched to a gene: 10. Per germline, CDR1 SEHNR and CDR2 FQNEAQ (reference sequence). This chain's CDR3 is CASSPGASGNDEQFF. The CDR3 DNA reads TGTGCCAGCAGCCCGGGGGCTAGCGGGAACGATGAGCAGTTCTTC.

V and J are TRBV30 and TRBJ1-2; possibly TRBD1 for D (5 bases). CDR1 is GTSNPN, CDR2 SVGIG, per germline (reference sequence). Trimming took 0 bases from V and 5 from J, leaving 10 bases between them. The length of the CDR3 is 13 residues. CDR3 bases: TGTGCCTGGAGTGTAGGGTACAGGTATGGCTACACCTTC. It codes for CAWSVGYRYGYTF.

This chain uses TRBV4-1 with TRBJ2-7, with 11 bases matching TRBD1. Germline V gene sequence: CDR1 MGHRA, CDR2 YSYEKL. With 0 bases clipped from V and 7 bases from J, the junction kept 5 bases outside the gene matches. The CDR3 is 15 residues long. The CDR3 protein is CASSQEGQGVGEQYF. CDR3 in DNA: TGCGCCAGCAGCCAAGAGGGACAGGGGGTTGGAGAGCAGTACTTC.

The chain couples TRBV4-1 to TRBJ1-2, with D maybe TRBD1 (6 bases). From germline, CDR1 is MGHRA and CDR2 YSYEKL. The CDR3 is 16 amino acids. V lost 0 bases to trimming and J lost 0 bases, with 11 bases between them. The CDR3 protein is CASSQDLGQPNYGYTF. In nucleotides, the CDR3 is TGCGCCAGCAGCCAAGATCTTGGACAGCCTAACTATGGCTACACCTTC.